This T cell receptor beta chain was identified during a study of radiotherapy plus CTLA-4 blockade in lung cancer. The overall study: Around 20% of enrolled patients responded objectively, and about 31% had disease control. Findings and limits, study-wide: Expansion in blood of tumor-derived TCR clones was seen after radiotherapy plus ipilimumab.

Note on this clone: Its antigen is currently unknown.

Treatment of patients with chemo-refractory metastatic non-small-cell lung cancer consisted of focal radiation plus CTLA-4 blockade with ipilimumab. Assay used: immunoSEQ multiplex PCR; TCRdb lists only in-frame clones, some missing. The sample shows around 72,000 clones, approximately 78% of them seen only once. This sequence originates from a human donor with non-small cell lung cancer who had a complete response to radiotherapy plus ipilimumab. This specimen was peripheral blood, taken from a patient treated with radiotherapy plus ipilimumab.

The CDR3 bases are TGCGCCAGCTGCATAGGGACAGGGACGGTTTCCTCACCCCTCCACTTT. Translation gives CASCIGTGTVSSPLHF. V gene TRBV5-1 combines with J gene TRBJ1-6; the match to TRBD1 covers 9 bases. The CDR3 is made up of 16 amino acids. The germline CDR1 and CDR2 sequences are SGHRS and YFSETQ. Germline trimming cut 7 bases from V and 10 bases from J; bases unmatched to any gene: 15. Drawing the rest from reference TRBV5-1 and TRBJ1-6, the complete variable domain is KAGVTQTPRYLIKTRGQQVTLSCSPISGHRSVSWYQQTPGQGLQFLFEYFSETQRNKGNFPGRFSGRQFSNSRSEMNVSTLELGDSALYLCASCIGTGTVSSPLHFGNGTRLTVT.